This entry is about one TCR beta chain. Its antigen is still unknown. The data were taken from a study of beta chain features in type 1 diabetes. Study-level findings and limits: For Type 1 diabetes patients, all four CD4+ subsets carried TCRB CDR3s that were moderately but significantly shorter.

Expressed TCRB transcripts were sequenced, since all the RNA that had been isolated was reverse transcribed. This table comes from immunoSEQ multiplex PCR, and its TCRdb copy is limited to in-frame clones, with some not included. The repertoire has about 160,000 clones, 8% to 8.5% of them found once; the top ten carry approximately 0.56%. The sample taken for sequencing was central memory CD4+ T cells from blood. The TCR originated in a woman aged 18-35 years with type 1 diabetes.

CDR3 DNA: TGTGCCTGGAGTACGAGCGGGAGAGCGGTTGAGCAGTTCTTC. It specifies CAWSTSGRAVEQFF. The rearrangement joins TRBV30 to TRBJ2-1, with 8 nucleotides matching TRBD2. CDR1 and CDR2 (germline): GTSNPN, SVGIG (reference sequence). V was pared by 2 bases and J by 9 bases, with 9 bases of the junction left unmatched. CDR3 length equals 14 residues.